This TCR beta chain was recovered during a study of cytomegalovirus exposure and HLA in healthy donors. V lost 7 bases and J 6 bases, leaving 9 bases between the germline ends. Germline lookup yields CDR1 MGHDK and CDR2 SYGVNS. This CDR3 has 12 residues. PCR employed 60 Vbeta and 13 Jbeta primers. Here immunoSEQ multiplex PCR was the method, and the copy in TCRdb shows in-frame clones only, minus some. There are under 200,000 clones in the sample; under 70% occur only once, and less than 3.5% lies in the top ten. The chain joins TRBV25-1 to TRBJ2-2; no clear D. The specimen was PBMCs. The receptor comes from a woman between 40 and 50 years old in good health and CMV-seropositive. CDR3 nucleotide sequence: TGTGCCAGCAAGCCGGGTGCCGGGGAGCTGTTTTTT. Residues: CASKPGAGELFF.